This TCR beta chain appears in the sequencing data of a study of blood T cell repertoires in COVID-19. About the research overall: Italy, Spain and the United States were the sources of the convalescent and acute COVID-19 samples.

The CDR3 contains 19 residues. The germline V gene has CDR1 LGHDT and CDR2 YNNKEL (reference sequence). The V and J ends lost 4 bases and 5 bases, in that order; junction bases with no gene match: 19. In this sample, this clone turned up a few times. Original processing methods: Estimation of nucleated cell counts relied on the amplification of reference gene primers. Libraries were prepared by immunoSEQ multiplex PCR; TCRdb keeps only in-frame clonotypes and omits some of them. V and J calls plus clone size are reproduced from that table; the DNA served to infer D and trimming. This table has 150,000 to 200,000 clones, around four fifths appearing once.

Sequences were obtained from peripheral blood. This receptor was obtained from a human donor with acute or convalescent COVID-19. The donor label of this sample is uncertain. V usage is TRBV3-1 (or the pseudogene TRBV3-2) and J usage is TRBJ2-5; 10 nucleotides line up with TRBD2. The CDR3 DNA follows: TGTGCCAGCAGCCCATCTTTTCCCAATCTAGCGGGAGCAAGGGAGACCCAGTACTTC. This encodes CASSPSFPNLAGARETQYF.